This TCR beta chain was found in a study of patients and donors after allogeneic stem cell transplantation. With V trimmed by 3 bases and J by 3 bases, 10 bases remained unmatched. Germline CDR1 is DFQATT and CDR2 is SNEGSKA (reference sequence). There are 15 residues in the CDR3. MiXCR, run by TCRdb on the RT-PCR reads, gives a single entry per CDR3 protein. This sample has about 88,000 distinct CDR3 sequences; around 46% occur once, and the top ten carry roughly two thirds. The chain couples TRBV20-1 to TRBJ1-1; TRBD1 matches 7 bases. Material: blood, either unsorted or a sorted T cell fraction (not recorded which). This receptor was taken from a human donor who was either an allogeneic HSCT recipient or a stem cell or donor lymphocyte infusion donor (not recorded which). It is not recorded whose cells these are; they may come from a transplant donor. The chain's CDR3 is CSARGLRGRDTEAFF. Written as DNA, the CDR3 is TGCAGTGCTAGGGGTTTGAGGGGGCGGGACACTGAAGCTTTCTTT.